Presented here are 17 T cell receptor beta chains from one specimen sequenced in a study of CD8 T cells in ankylosing spondylitis. From the 5' RACE reads, TCRdb called clonotypes with MiXCR, one entry per CDR3 protein. The table has some 130,000 distinct CDR3 sequences, roughly 6.6% seen once. The sample consisted of blood, either unsorted or a sorted T cell fraction (not recorded which). The receptors were gathered from a female donor with ankylosing spondylitis or in good health (not recorded which).

The chain employs TRBV5-1 and TRBJ2-1, with D uncertain. CDR3 size: 15 residues. Germline V lookup: CDR1 SGHRS, CDR2 YFSETQ. Trimming shortened V by 3 bases and J by 8 bases, and 18 bases separated the two germline ends. Here the CDR3 reads CASSSARRPFDEQFF. For the CDR3, the DNA is TGCGCCAGCAGCTCCGCGAGACGCCCTTTCGATGAGCAGTTCTTC.

This clonotype has a count of ten or more. V usage is TRBV20-1 and J usage is TRBJ1-6; 8 nucleotides line up with TRBD1. This CDR3 has 13 residues. The V gene end was trimmed by 6 bases and the J gene end by 10 bases; junction bases not matched to a gene: 8. Germline V gene data show CDR1 as DFQATT and CDR2 as SNEGSKA (reference sequence). CDR3 amino acids: CSALRGHRSPLHF. The CDR3 nucleotides read TGCAGTGCACTCAGGGGGCACAGATCACCCCTCCACTTT.

The V gene is TRBV7-9, the J gene TRBJ1-2; TRBD1 matches 7 bases. Germline-derived CDR1 and CDR2 are SEHNR and FQNEAQ (reference sequence). The CDR3 is 14 residues long. J lost 4 bases, V lost 5 bases, and 7 bases had no gene match. The CDR3 coding sequence is TGTGCCAGCAGCCCTCAAGACAGGGTCTATGGCTACACCTTC. Its protein is CASSPQDRVYGYTF.

This clonotype was seen at least ten times. The gene calls are TRBV20-1 and TRBJ1-1, with D uncertain. V shed 3 bases and J shed 0 bases, with 11 bases lying between them. The CDR3 has 14 residues. CDR1 DFQATT and CDR2 SNEGSKA come from the germline V gene (reference sequence). The CDR3 sequence is CSASPSFMNTEAFF. The CDR3 nucleotides read TGCAGTGCTAGCCCCAGCTTCATGAACACTGAAGCTTTCTTT.

This clonotype was counted at least ten times. The genes are TRBV5-1 and TRBJ2-2, with 7 bases fitting TRBD2. The germline gives CDR1 SGHRS, CDR2 YFSETQ. Trimming took 4 bases from V and 0 from J; bases not matched to a gene: 3. The length of the CDR3 is 15 residues. CDR3 region: CASSEAGPNTGELFF. The CDR3 coding sequence is TGCGCCAGCAGCGAAGCGGGGCCGAACACCGGGGAGCTGTTTTTT.

The J gene is TRBJ1-6, the V gene TRBV7-8; D not resolved. The CDR3 loop spans 16 amino acids. The V gene lost 5 bases and the J gene lost 7 bases, with 18 bases spanning the gap. Germline CDR1 SGHVS, CDR2 FQNEAQ. CDR3 coding DNA: TGTGCCAGCAGCGTGGAGGGAAAGTATGGGAATTCACCCCTCCACTTT. The encoded protein is CASSVEGKYGNSPLHF.

This clonotype was counted at least ten times. The chain carries TRBV15 and TRBJ1-2; D remains unclear. Germline V gene lookup returns CDR1 LNHNV and CDR2 YYDKDF (reference sequence). Trimming shortened V by 0 bases and J by 7 bases, and 9 bases separated the two germline ends. The CDR3 extends over 13 amino acids. The CDR3 nucleotides are TGTGCCACCAGCAGAGATCTGGGAGGTGGCTACACCTTC. It codes for CATSRDLGGGYTF.

This clonotype was counted many times. The chain couples TRBV5-1 to TRBJ2-5; D uncertain. Germline V gives CDR1 SGHRS, CDR2 YFSETQ. CDR3 length equals 14 residues. Trimming removed 4 bases at V and 0 bases at J, with 10 bases between. CDR3 coding DNA: TGCGCCAGCAGCCCCTCCTATGACCAAGAGACCCAGTACTTC. It yields the protein CASSPSYDQETQYF.

This clonotype was counted many times. As DNA, the CDR3 is TGCGCCAGCAATACAGGCACGCCAAATTCACCCCTCCACTTT. It translates to CASNTGTPNSPLHF. V is TRBV5-1 and J is TRBJ1-6; the D gene is possibly TRBD1 (5 bases). CDR1 SGHRS and CDR2 YFSETQ come from the germline V gene. V was clipped by 6 bases and J by 7 bases, with 14 bases between them. The CDR3 spans 14 residues.

This clonotype has ten or more counts. The genes are TRBV5-4 and TRBJ1-2, with D maybe TRBD1 (6 bases). The CDR3 has 14 residues. Germline CDR1 is SGHNT and CDR2 is YYREEE (reference sequence). Trimming took off 5 bases at V and 4 bases at J, with 15 bases between the two ends. CDR3 amino acids: CASRPYQGPYGYTF. In nucleotides, the CDR3 is TGTGCCAGCAGACCATACCAGGGGCCCTATGGCTACACCTTC.

This clonotype appeared many times. The J gene is TRBJ2-1, the V gene TRBV25-1; possibly TRBD1 for D (6 bases). Germline V CDR1 and CDR2: MGHDK, SYGVNS. The V gene lost 5 bases and the J gene lost 4 bases, with 15 bases spanning the gap. The CDR3 has 15 amino acids. The CDR3 DNA reads as TGTGCCAGCAGTTCAAAGGACAGCAAATACAATGAGCAGTTCTTC. Amino acid sequence: CASSSKDSKYNEQFF.

Many counts were recorded for this clonotype. This sequence joins TRBV7-3 and TRBJ2-1, with a weak D call TRBD1 (6 bases). V was trimmed by 5 bases and J by 7 bases, leaving 15 bases between them. Germline V lookup: CDR1 SGHTA, CDR2 FQGTGA. The CDR3 spans 14 residues. The chain's CDR3 is CASSPRSGDNEQFF. CDR3 DNA sequence: TGTGCCAGCAGCCCGAGGTCAGGGGATAATGAGCAGTTCTTC.

Notes on this clonotype: A much larger clone lies one base from this, so it may be a read error. The J gene is TRBJ2-7, the V gene TRBV19; 8 nucleotides agree with TRBD1. The length of the CDR3 is 16 residues. The germline CDR1 and CDR2 sequences are LNHDA and SQIVND (reference sequence). DNA of the CDR3: TGTACCAGTAGTATGGCCAGGGGGCTTCTCCTCTACGAGCAGTACTTC. Translation gives CTSSMARGLLLYEQYF.

Of note for this clonotype: A read error is possible here, since a much larger clone lies one base away. The chain combines TRBV5-5 with TRBJ1-2; no definite D call. CDR3 size: 15 residues. CDR1 is SGHKS and CDR2 is YYEKEE in the germline V gene (reference sequence). CDR3 nucleotides: TGTGCCAGCAGCTTGGAAGTGGCACCCAACTGTGGCTACACCTTC. Its protein product is CASSLEVAPNCGYTF.

The chain couples TRBV9 to TRBJ2-1, with a weak D call TRBD2 (7 bases). The CDR3 is 16 amino acids. V dropped 0 bases and J dropped 7 bases, with 17 bases sitting between them. In germline, CDR1 is SGDLS, CDR2 YYNGEE. As DNA, the CDR3 is TGTGCCAGCAGCGTAGGGGTAGGGGGGGGCTCGAATGAGCAGTTCTTC. This gives the protein CASSVGVGGGSNEQFF. Combining the CDR3 with reference TRBV9 and TRBJ2-1 gives the whole variable domain DSGVTQTPKHLITATGQRVTLRCSPRSGDLSVYWYQQSLDQGLQFLIQYYNGEERAKGNILERFSAQQFPDLHSELNLSSLELGDSALYFCASSVGVGGGSNEQFFGPGTRLTVL.

The chain carries TRBV6-2 or TRBV6-3 and TRBJ2-5; TRBD2 might be the D (6 bases). Trimming stripped 6 bases from V and 5 bases from J, with 13 bases between. CDR1 is MNHEY, CDR2 SVGEGT, per germline. This CDR3 contains 13 residues. The CDR3 loop is CASRRDFEETQYF. DNA of the CDR3: TGTGCCAGCAGACGGGACTTCGAGGAGACCCAGTACTTC.

This clonotype showed up many times. V and J are TRBV5-1 and TRBJ2-5; possible D gene TRBD2, 5 bases. This CDR3 has 14 amino acids. Germline values: CDR1 SGHRS, CDR2 YFSETQ. The ends were cut back, 0 bases at V and 2 bases at J, with 8 bases in the middle. CDR3 in amino acids: CASSLAQRQETQYF. DNA for the CDR3: TGCGCCAGCAGCTTGGCCCAGCGGCAAGAGACCCAGTACTTC. The full variable domain, in which reference TRBV5-1 and TRBJ2-5 provide the parts outside the CDR3, is KAGVTQTPRYLIKTRGQQVTLSCSPISGHRSVSWYQQTPGQGLQFLFEYFSETQRNKGNFPGRFSGRQFSNSRSEMNVSTLELGDSALYLCASSLAQRQETQYFGPGTRLLVL.